What follows is one T cell receptor beta chain and its context. HTBI primers from iRepertoire and Arm-PCR of CDR3 regions yielded the TCR beta libraries. TCRdb reprocessed the multiplex PCR reads with MiXCR, giving one entry per CDR3 protein. Counted here are about 470,000 distinct CDR3 sequences, 15% occurring once; the ten biggest clones make up 15% to 20%. As for time point: newly diagnosed GD, antithyroid drugs for less than 3 months. The TCR library was made from RNA extracted from PBMCs. These data originate in a study of regulatory T cells in long-lasting Graves disease. The V end was cut by 5 bases, the J end by 6 bases, with 23 bases between. Germline assignment: CDR1 MGHRA and CDR2 YSYEKL. This CDR3 spans 16 amino acids. These same data were also listed under a study on T cells in Graves' hyperthyroidism and ophthalmopathy.

V usage is TRBV4-1 and J usage is TRBJ2-7, with D tentatively TRBD2 (9 bases). This receptor was obtained from a woman in her thirties with Graves disease. The source material was peripheral blood mononuclear cells (PBMCs), sampled at new diagnosis, from a patient treated with antithyroid drugs. The CDR3 coding sequence is TGCGCCAGCAGCAGCCGTACAGCGGGAGGACAGGGCGAGCAGTACTTC. Its translation: CASSSRTAGGQGEQYF.